A selection of T cell receptor beta chains follows, all from one sample in a study of cytomegalovirus exposure and HLA in healthy donors. Some clones are missing from TCRdb's copy, which holds only in-frame ones; the method was immunoSEQ multiplex PCR. Here the sample spans 130,000 to 150,000 clones, nearly 80% being singletons. Sequenced material: PBMCs. These receptors were taken from a woman aged 25 to 45 in good health and CMV-seronegative. Each CDR3 is given with its conserved first and last residue. A D gene is named only where the DNA matches it firmly. For some rows the clone size is stated as once, few or many, or as a class when expanded; others skip it.

abundance: few; v_gene: TRBV29-1; d_gene: TRBD1; j_gene: TRBJ2-1; CDR3aa: CSVRTGGNEQFF; CDR3nt: TGCAGCGTTCGGACAGGGGGCAATGAGCAGTTCTTC
abundance: .; v_gene: TRBV15; d_gene: TRBD2; j_gene: TRBJ2-5; CDR3aa: CATSTGLSGGETQYF; CDR3nt: TGTGCCACCAGCACAGGACTGAGCGGGGGGGAGACCCAGTACTTC
abundance: .; v_gene: TRBV5-6; d_gene: .; j_gene: TRBJ2-6; CDR3aa: CASSPTGFNSGANVLTF; CDR3nt: TGTGCCAGCAGCCCGACAGGATTTAACTCTGGGGCCAACGTCCTGACTTTC
abundance: few; v_gene: TRBV7-3; d_gene: .; j_gene: TRBJ2-2; CDR3aa: CASSSGPAGELFF; CDR3nt: TGTGCCAGCAGTTCTGGGCCGGCCGGGGAGCTGTTTTTT
abundance: .; v_gene: TRBV25-1; d_gene: .; j_gene: TRBJ1-5; CDR3aa: CASSGLENNQPQHF; CDR3nt: TGTGCCAGCAGTGGGTTAGAGAACAATCAGCCCCAGCATTTT
abundance: few; v_gene: TRBV6-1; d_gene: TRBD2; j_gene: TRBJ2-7; CDR3aa: CASAPGGHSYEQYF; CDR3nt: TGTGCCAGCGCCCCGGGGGGGCATTCCTACGAGCAGTACTTC
abundance: .; v_gene: TRBV6-1; d_gene: .; j_gene: TRBJ1-5; CDR3aa: CASSEVGNRRVTGNQPQHF; CDR3nt: TGTGCCAGCAGTGAAGTCGGAAACCGCAGGGTTACAGGCAATCAGCCCCAGCATTTT
abundance: .; v_gene: TRBV27; d_gene: .; j_gene: TRBJ1-2; CDR3aa: CASSLVPYRTSFNYGYTF; CDR3nt: TGTGCCAGCAGTTTGGTACCATACAGGACAAGCTTTAACTATGGCTACACCTTC
abundance: .; v_gene: TRBV9; d_gene: TRBD2; j_gene: TRBJ2-5; CDR3aa: CASSVTGGEETQYF; CDR3nt: TGTGCCAGCAGCGTAACGGGGGGGGAAGAGACCCAGTACTTC
abundance: .; v_gene: TRBV11-2; d_gene: TRBD2; j_gene: TRBJ2-3; CDR3aa: CASSPGLAGEVSTDTQYF; CDR3nt: TGTGCCAGCAGCCCGGGACTAGCGGGGGAGGTATCCACAGATACGCAGTATTTT
abundance: .; v_gene: TRBV2; d_gene: .; j_gene: TRBJ1-4; CDR3aa: CASTPPQAREKLFF; CDR3nt: TGTGCCAGCACCCCCCCACAGGCCCGCGAAAAACTGTTTTTT
abundance: once; v_gene: TRBV2; d_gene: TRBD1; j_gene: TRBJ2-7; CDR3aa: CAGSGTGVPEQYF; CDR3nt: TGTGCCGGGTCCGGGACAGGTGTCCCCGAGCAGTACTTC
abundance: .; v_gene: TRBV19; d_gene: .; j_gene: TRBJ1-1; CDR3aa: CASSSEGPNTEAFF; CDR3nt: TGTGCCAGTAGTTCGGAGGGGCCGAACACTGAAGCTTTCTTT
abundance: .; v_gene: TRBV27; d_gene: .; j_gene: TRBJ2-4; CDR3aa: CASSGSWQKNIQYF; CDR3nt: TGTGCCAGCAGTGGCTCGTGGCAGAAAAACATTCAGTACTTC
abundance: .; v_gene: TRBV7-6; d_gene: TRBD2; j_gene: TRBJ2-2; CDR3aa: CASSSGLAGGRGTGELFF; CDR3nt: TGTGCCAGCAGCTCGGGACTAGCGGGGGGGCGAGGCACCGGGGAGCTGTTTTTT
abundance: .; v_gene: TRBV6-5; d_gene: TRBD1; j_gene: TRBJ1-2; CDR3aa: CASSYPGTGHYGYTF; CDR3nt: TGTGCCAGCAGTTACCCGGGGACAGGGCACTATGGCTACACCTTC
abundance: .; v_gene: TRBV6-6; d_gene: TRBD2; j_gene: TRBJ2-1; CDR3aa: CASSLAGGVNEQFF; CDR3nt: TGTGCCAGCAGTCTAGCGGGGGGCGTCAATGAGCAGTTCTTC
abundance: .; v_gene: TRBV4-1; d_gene: TRBD1; j_gene: TRBJ2-1; CDR3aa: CASSQGGTGGYYGDEQFF; CDR3nt: TGCGCCAGCAGCCAAGGGGGGACAGGGGGCTATTATGGTGATGAGCAGTTCTTC
abundance: .; v_gene: TRBV6-5; d_gene: .; j_gene: TRBJ1-2; CDR3aa: CASSYSSTGTYGYTF; CDR3nt: TGTGCCAGCAGTTACTCGAGTACAGGGACCTATGGCTACACCTTC
abundance: .; v_gene: TRBV19; d_gene: .; j_gene: TRBJ2-6; CDR3aa: CASSHAPTGSTGANVLTF; CDR3nt: TGTGCCAGTAGTCATGCCCCCACAGGATCAACTGGGGCCAACGTCCTGACTTTC
abundance: .; v_gene: TRBV7-2; d_gene: .; j_gene: TRBJ1-6; CDR3aa: CASSLGVRQGSPLHF; CDR3nt: TGTGCCAGCAGCTTAGGGGTCCGGCAGGGATCACCCCTCCACTTT
abundance: .; v_gene: TRBV18; d_gene: .; j_gene: TRBJ1-2; CDR3aa: CASSPGGYGYTF; CDR3nt: TGTGCCAGCTCACCAGGAGGTTATGGCTACACCTTC
abundance: .; v_gene: TRBV11-3; d_gene: .; j_gene: TRBJ2-2; CDR3aa: CASSNRVTGELFF; CDR3nt: TGTGCCAGCAGCAACAGGGTCACCGGGGAGCTGTTTTTT
abundance: .; v_gene: TRBV7-8; d_gene: TRBD1; j_gene: TRBJ1-1; CDR3aa: CASSLRQGDLNTEAFF; CDR3nt: TGTGCCAGCAGCTTAAGACAGGGGGATCTGAACACTGAAGCTTTCTTT
abundance: .; v_gene: TRBV6-1; d_gene: .; j_gene: TRBJ1-1; CDR3aa: CASSEWQANTEAFF; CDR3nt: TGTGCCAGCAGTGAATGGCAGGCGAACACTGAAGCTTTCTTT
abundance: .; v_gene: TRBV9; d_gene: TRBD1; j_gene: TRBJ2-2; CDR3aa: CASSVGQGNTGELFF; CDR3nt: TGTGCCAGCAGCGTAGGACAGGGGAACACCGGGGAGCTGTTTTTT
abundance: .; v_gene: TRBV19; d_gene: .; j_gene: TRBJ2-3; CDR3aa: CASSQSDTQYF; CDR3nt: TGTGCCAGTAGTCAGTCAGATACGCAGTATTTT
abundance: .; v_gene: TRBV30; d_gene: .; j_gene: TRBJ1-1; CDR3aa: CAWSVRGSRFAFF; CDR3nt: TGTGCCTGGAGTGTACGAGGGTCCCGGTTTGCTTTCTTT
abundance: .; v_gene: TRBV9; d_gene: TRBD1; j_gene: TRBJ1-2; CDR3aa: CASSADREVNYGYTF; CDR3nt: TGTGCCAGCAGCGCGGACAGGGAAGTTAACTATGGCTACACCTTC
abundance: .; v_gene: TRBV6-5; d_gene: .; j_gene: TRBJ1-3; CDR3aa: CASRGTGSGNTIYF; CDR3nt: TGTGCCAGCAGGGGAACAGGGTCTGGAAACACCATATATTTT
abundance: .; v_gene: TRBV10-2; d_gene: TRBD1; j_gene: TRBJ1-5; CDR3aa: CASSEFQGARQPQHF; CDR3nt: TGCGCCAGCAGTGAATTCCAGGGGGCCCGGCAGCCCCAGCATTTT
abundance: .; v_gene: TRBV29-1; d_gene: TRBD1; j_gene: TRBJ2-7; CDR3aa: CSVGPTGSAYEQYF; CDR3nt: TGCAGCGTGGGTCCGACAGGGTCGGCCTACGAGCAGTACTTC
abundance: .; v_gene: TRBV18; d_gene: .; j_gene: TRBJ1-2; CDR3aa: CASSPQDSVGGYTF; CDR3nt: TGTGCCAGCTCACCACAGGACAGCGTGGGTGGCTACACCTTC
abundance: .; v_gene: TRBV11-2; d_gene: .; j_gene: TRBJ2-7; CDR3aa: CASSLSGVYEQYF; CDR3nt: TGTGCCAGCAGCCTGTCGGGGGTCTACGAGCAGTACTTC
abundance: .; v_gene: TRBV9; d_gene: .; j_gene: TRBJ2-1; CDR3aa: CASSVEVRGTYNEQFF; CDR3nt: TGTGCCAGCAGCGTAGAAGTCAGGGGAACCTACAATGAGCAGTTCTTC
abundance: once; v_gene: TRBV27; d_gene: TRBD1; j_gene: TRBJ1-1; CDR3aa: CASSLRTGRNTEAFF; CDR3nt: TGTGCCAGCAGTTTGAGGACAGGGAGGAACACTGAAGCTTTCTTT
abundance: .; v_gene: TRBV27; d_gene: .; j_gene: TRBJ2-7; CDR3aa: CASSSRVRSWWQYF; CDR3nt: TGTGCCAGCAGTAGCAGGGTGAGGTCCTGGTGGCAGTACTTC
abundance: .; v_gene: TRBV18; d_gene: .; j_gene: TRBJ1-1; CDR3aa: CASSEGQNTEAFF; CDR3nt: TGTGCCAGCTCAGAGGGCCAAAACACTGAAGCTTTCTTT
abundance: .; v_gene: TRBV5-6; d_gene: .; j_gene: TRBJ2-7; CDR3aa: CASTFLGERTYEQYF; CDR3nt: TGTGCCAGCACGTTTTTAGGAGAGAGGACCTACGAGCAGTACTTC
abundance: .; v_gene: TRBV7-2; d_gene: TRBD1; j_gene: TRBJ1-6; CDR3aa: CASRGTGSNSPLHF; CDR3nt: TGTGCCAGCAGGGGGACAGGCTCCAATTCACCCCTCCACTTT
abundance: .; v_gene: TRBV30; d_gene: TRBD1; j_gene: TRBJ1-3; CDR3aa: CAWRGQFVSGNTIYF; CDR3nt: TGTGCCTGGAGGGGACAGTTTGTCTCTGGAAACACCATATATTTT